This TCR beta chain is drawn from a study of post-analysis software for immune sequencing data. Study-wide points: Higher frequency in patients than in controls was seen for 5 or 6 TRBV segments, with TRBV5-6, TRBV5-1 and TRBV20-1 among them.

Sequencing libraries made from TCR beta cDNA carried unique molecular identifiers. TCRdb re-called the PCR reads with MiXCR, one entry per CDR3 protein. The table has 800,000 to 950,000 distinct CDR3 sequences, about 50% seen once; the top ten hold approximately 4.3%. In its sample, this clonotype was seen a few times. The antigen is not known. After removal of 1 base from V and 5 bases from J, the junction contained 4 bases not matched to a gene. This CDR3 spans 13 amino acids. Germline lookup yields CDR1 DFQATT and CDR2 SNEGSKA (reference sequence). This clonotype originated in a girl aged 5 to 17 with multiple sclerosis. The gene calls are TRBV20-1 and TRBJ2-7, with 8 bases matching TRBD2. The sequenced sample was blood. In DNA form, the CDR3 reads TGCAGTGCTAGAGTCGGGGGGGTTCACGAGCAGTACTTC. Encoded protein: CSARVGGVHEQYF.